A selection of T cell receptor beta chains follows, all from one sample in a study of blood T cells in healthy people across ages. A single record per CDR3 protein comes from TCRdb applying MiXCR to the 5' RACE reads. The sample contains around 1,600,000 distinct CDR3 sequences, under 55% of which appear only once. The sample taken for sequencing was blood. The receptors shown here come from a woman aged 18-30 years in good health. Each CDR3 is given with its conserved first and last residue. The D gene is left open where the match is weak. Clone size is given for some rows only: seen once, a few or many times, or a class if the clone is expanded.

V	D	size	J	DNA	CDR3
TRBV3-1	NA	NA	TRBJ1-1	TGTGCCAGGACCCGACCGCCTTGGGGAACTGAAGCTTTCTTT	CARTRPPWGTEAFF
TRBV7-2	NA	NA	TRBJ2-7	TGTGCCAGCAGCTTTTCAGCCGGATCCGAGCAGTACTTC	CASSFSAGSEQYF
TRBV11-2	NA	NA	TRBJ2-3	TGTGCCAGCAGCCAATTTCGAGGGAGCGCAGATACGCAGTATTTT	CASSQFRGSADTQYF
TRBV12-3/TRBV12-4	TRBD2	few	TRBJ2-3	TGTGCCAGCAGTCCGGGACTAGCGGCCACAGATACGCAGTATTTT	CASSPGLAATDTQYF
TRBV28	NA	few	TRBJ2-7	TGTGCCAGCAGTTGGGCCTTAACCTACGAGCAGTACTTC	CASSWALTYEQYF
TRBV18	TRBD2	NA	TRBJ2-1	TGTGCCAGCTCATCTGCCGGGGGGGTCTACAATGAGCAGTTCTTC	CASSSAGGVYNEQFF
TRBV20-1	TRBD2	NA	TRBJ2-2	TGCAGTGCTATACCGACTAGCAGGGACACCGGGGAGCTGTTTTTT	CSAIPTSRDTGELFF
TRBV7-2	NA	NA	TRBJ2-5	TGTGCCAGCAGCTTAGCCACAGCAGCCCAGCAGTACTTC	CASSLATAAQQYF
TRBV12-3/TRBV12-4	TRBD2	NA	TRBJ2-5	TGTGCCAGCAGTGAGCGGGAGCGCAGTGAGACCCAGTACTTC	CASSERERSETQYF
TRBV27	TRBD1	few	TRBJ1-5	TGTGCCAGCAAGGGGGCCCAACTTAGCAATCAGCCCCAGCATTTT	CASKGAQLSNQPQHF
TRBV3-1	NA	NA	TRBJ2-1	TGTGCCAGCAGCCAAGGGGCTGGCTCCTACAATGAGCAGTTCTTC	CASSQGAGSYNEQFF
TRBV5-1	NA	NA	TRBJ2-5	TGCGCCAGCAGCCCCGGACCGGGCGGGGAAGAGACCCAGTACTTC	CASSPGPGGEETQYF
TRBV20-1	TRBD1	few	TRBJ2-5	TGCAGTGCTAGAGGTTTCGGGCAGAGGGGGCTGCGAGAGACCCAGTACTTC	CSARGFGQRGLRETQYF
TRBV15	NA	NA	TRBJ1-2	TGTGCCACCAGCCGGACGGGCTATGGCTACACCTTC	CATSRTGYGYTF
TRBV4-1	NA	many	TRBJ1-2	TGCGCCAGCAGCCCTAGAGGGTCTAACTATGGCTACACCTTC	CASSPRGSNYGYTF
TRBV20-1	NA	NA	TRBJ1-6	TGCAGTGCCAACGGACAGTGGGGCAATTCACCCCTCCACTTT	CSANGQWGNSPLHF
TRBV19	NA	NA	TRBJ2-7	TGTGCCAGTAGTATAGGAATGCGGGAGCAGTACTTC	CASSIGMREQYF
TRBV20-1	TRBD1	NA	TRBJ2-3	TGCAGTGCTCTAACGTTCAACAGGGGACGCACAGATACGCAGTATTTT	CSALTFNRGRTDTQYF
TRBV28	NA	once	TRBJ2-7	TGTGCCAGCAGTTTATGGGTCTCGGGGTACAATGAGCAGTACTTC	CASSLWVSGYNEQYF
TRBV12-3/TRBV12-4	NA	NA	TRBJ2-3	TGTGCCAGCTGTCGAACTTTAGGAGTCGATACGCAGTATTTT	CASCRTLGVDTQYF
TRBV15	NA	NA	TRBJ1-1	TGTGCCACCAGCAGAGAGCCCCGACAGAACACTGAAGCTTTCTTT	CATSREPRQNTEAFF
TRBV3-1	NA	NA	TRBJ2-4	TGTGCCAGCAGCCAAGGACCGCGAGCGTACTTC	CASSQGPRAYF
TRBV29-1	NA	NA	TRBJ2-7	TGCAGCGCGGGGTGGACGGTTAAGCCCTACGAGCAGTACTTC	CSAGWTVKPYEQYF
TRBV19	NA	NA	TRBJ2-7	TGTGCCAGTAGTATAGACTCGGGACGGCACTACGAGCAGTACTTC	CASSIDSGRHYEQYF
TRBV20-1	NA	few	TRBJ2-3	TGCAGTGCTAGAGTTCCGGGGTTCACAGATACGCAGTATTTT	CSARVPGFTDTQYF
TRBV29-1	TRBD1	NA	TRBJ1-1	TGCAGCGTTGGGGGACAGTACATGAACACTGAAGCTTTCTTT	CSVGGQYMNTEAFF
TRBV20-1	NA	many	TRBJ2-5	TGCAGTGCTACGCCGACATCCCCAGAGACCCAGTACTTC	CSATPTSPETQYF